These 30 T cell receptor beta chains came from one sample sequenced in a study of metastatic and nonmetastatic thyroid tumors. All patients were treatment-naive before thyroid surgery. TCRdb re-called clones via MiXCR from the PCR reads. The sample contains tens of thousands of clones, about an eighth of which appear only once. Specimen: blood. The receptors shown here come from a male donor with papillary thyroid cancer or a benign thyroid nodule (not recorded which). Some clones in this sample may be carry-over from other donors' samples.

This clone was seen at least ten times. The chain recombines TRBV4-1 with TRBJ1-5; D is unclear. This CDR3 is built from 16 residues. V was cut by 3 bases and J by 7 bases, with 19 bases left in between. CDR1 is MGHRA, CDR2 YSYEKL, per germline. Here the CDR3 DNA reads TGCGCCAGCAGCCAGACTAGTGAATCGAGCGCCCAGCCCCAGCATTTT. Its protein is CASSQTSESSAQPQHF.

This clone is labeled medium-sized. This sequence joins TRBV28 and TRBJ2-7, with 7 bases fitting TRBD2. V lost 2 bases to trimming and J lost 2 bases; unmatched junction nucleotides: 0. This CDR3 has 13 residues. Germline V lookup: CDR1 MDHEN, CDR2 SYDVKM. The CDR3: CASSLLAAYEQYF. CDR3 sequence (DNA): TGTGCCAGCAGTTTACTAGCGGCCTACGAGCAGTACTTC.

This clone was counted ten times or more. This rearrangement joins TRBV7-6 to TRBJ2-1; 14 bases agree with TRBD2. The CDR3 spans 15 residues. Per the germline V gene, CDR1 is SGHVS and CDR2 is FNYEAQ. The V and J ends lost 5 bases and 15 bases, in that order; junction bases with no gene match: 12. DNA for the CDR3: TGTGCCAGCAGCACACGACTAGCGGGAGGGCCAAGTTGGTTCTTC. It specifies CASSTRLAGGPSWFF.

Note on this clone: A much larger clone differs by one base, so this may be a read error. This chain joins TRBV30 and TRBJ2-7; the match to TRBD1 covers 11 bases. CDR3 size: 13 residues. CDR1 is GTSNPN, CDR2 SVGIG, per germline (reference sequence). V dropped 6 bases and J dropped 6; count of bases not matched to a gene: 7. In DNA form, the CDR3 reads TGTGCCTGTAGTATCGGACAGGGGGCCGAGCAGTACTTC. It yields the protein CACSIGQGAEQYF.

This clone was counted ten times or more. V usage is TRBV28 and J usage is TRBJ2-7, with 10 nucleotides matching TRBD2. J lost 0 bases, V lost 5 bases, and 10 bases had no gene match. Germline values: CDR1 MDHEN, CDR2 SYDVKM. This CDR3 has 17 amino acids. CDR3 DNA sequence: TGTGCCAGCAGTCTCGAAACTTGGACTAGCGGCTCCTACGAGCAGTACTTC. Its translation: CASSLETWTSGSYEQYF.

In this sample, this clone turned up many times. The rearrangement uses TRBV29-1 and TRBJ2-1; D perhaps matches TRBD1 (6 bases). CDR1 is SQVTM, CDR2 ANQGSEA, per germline. V was shortened by 4 bases and J by 4 bases, with 14 bases between the two germline ends. CDR3 size: 14 residues. CDR3 sequence reads: CSVVQQGSYNEQFF. As DNA, the CDR3 is TGCAGCGTTGTTCAACAGGGATCATACAATGAGCAGTTCTTC.

This clone appeared a few times. J is TRBJ2-5 and V is TRBV7-3; 8 positions agree with TRBD1. CDR3 length equals 13 residues. V trimming: 5 bases; J trimming: 9 bases; junction bases outside the gene matches: 8. The germline gives CDR1 SGHTA, CDR2 FQGTGA. The CDR3 loop is CASSQGVRGPQYF. CDR3 nucleotide sequence: TGTGCCAGCAGCCAAGGGGTCAGGGGGCCCCAGTACTTC.

In its sample, this clone was seen many times. This rearrangement joins TRBV10-2 to TRBJ1-5, with TRBD1 matching 8 bases. V lost 5 bases, J lost 5 bases, and 8 bases stayed unmatched. The CDR3 is made up of 15 amino acids. Germline CDR1 reads WSHSY; CDR2 reads SAAADI. CDR3 coding DNA: TGCGCCAGCAGTCTCCTTCAGGGGGCTCATCAGCCCCAGCATTTT. It is translated as CASSLLQGAHQPQHF.

This clone occurred many times. This sequence joins TRBV19 and TRBJ1-6; 8 bases align to TRBD1. The CDR3 covers 14 residues. Losses at the gene ends were 8 bases for V and 7 bases for J; bases not matched to a gene: 7. CDR1 and CDR2 from the germline V gene are LNHDA and SQIVND (reference sequence). The CDR3 is CASDRGQVNSPLHF. The CDR3 DNA reads TGTGCCAGTGATCGGGGACAGGTCAATTCACCCCTCCACTTT.

This clone has ten or more counts. This sample includes further DNA sequences coding for the same CDR3. This chain uses TRBV20-1 with TRBJ1-1, with 10 bases identical to TRBD1. CDR1 is DFQATT, CDR2 SNEGSKA, per germline (reference sequence). This CDR3 is built from 11 residues. The CDR3 region is CRGQGGTEAFF. As DNA, the CDR3 is TGCAGAGGACAGGGGGGAACTGAAGCTTTCTTT.

In its sample, this clone was seen many times. V usage is TRBV14 and J usage is TRBJ2-2; 7 positions agree with TRBD1. V lost 5 bases to trimming and J lost 3 bases; unmatched junction nucleotides: 15. This CDR3 is built from 18 residues. Per germline, CDR1 SGHDN and CDR2 FVKESK. Here the CDR3 reads CASSTLQGRDSYTGELFF. The CDR3 bases are TGTGCCAGCAGCACCTTACAAGGCCGGGACAGCTACACCGGGGAGCTGTTTTTT. The whole variable domain, filled in from reference TRBV14 and TRBJ2-2, reads EAGVTQFPSHSVIEKGQTVTLRCDPISGHDNLYWYRRVMGKEIKFLLHFVKESKQDESGMPNNRFLAERTGGTYSTLKVQPAELEDSGVYFCASSTLQGRDSYTGELFFGEGSRLTVL.

This clone was observed many times. The chain uses TRBV11-1 and TRBJ2-7, with a weak D call TRBD2 (6 bases). This CDR3 has 16 residues. Germline V gives CDR1 SGHAT, CDR2 FQDESV (reference sequence). Between the trimmed V and J ends, which lost 5 bases and 1 base, there was a span of 18 bases. CDR3 protein: CASSRLEAGGSYEQYF. The CDR3 DNA reads as TGTGCCAGCAGCCGCTTAGAGGCTGGGGGGTCCTACGAGCAGTACTTC. Supplemented by reference TRBV11-1 and TRBJ2-7, the full variable domain reads EAEVAQSPRYKITEKSQAVAFWCDPISGHATLYWYRQILGQGPELLVQFQDESVVDDSQLPKDRFSAERLKGVDSTLKIQPAELGDSAMYLCASSRLEAGGSYEQYFGPGTRLTVT.

The table lists this clone with many counts. V gene TRBV25-1 combines with J gene TRBJ2-2; D might be TRBD2 (6 bases). Germline assignment: CDR1 MGHDK and CDR2 SYGVNS. Trimming shortened V by 1 base and J by 5 bases, and 8 bases separated the two germline ends. CDR3 length: 14 residues. The CDR3 is CASSESSDTGELFF. In DNA form, the CDR3 reads TGTGCCAGCAGTGAATCTAGCGATACCGGGGAGCTGTTTTTT.

There are many counts of this clone. This chain joins TRBV7-2 and TRBJ2-1; TRBD2 matches at 9 bases. CDR3 size: 15 residues. Trimming cost V 3 bases and J 8 bases; bases outside gene matches: 8. The germline V gene encodes CDR1 SGHTA and CDR2 FQGNSA. Here the CDR3 reads CASSLPSGRSDEQFF. In DNA form, the CDR3 reads TGTGCCAGCAGCTTGCCAAGCGGGAGGAGCGATGAGCAGTTCTTC.

This clone was picked up many times. This chain connects TRBV24-1 to TRBJ2-2; TRBD2 matches at 7 bases. Germline V lookup: CDR1 KGHDR, CDR2 SFDVKD. The trim removed 8 bases at V and 0 bases at J, leaving 5 bases unmatched. The CDR3 is 15 amino acids. The CDR3 DNA reads TGTGCCACCACCCAGGGAGGGACGAACACCGGGGAGCTGTTTTTT. Residues: CATTQGGTNTGELFF.

This clone was detected ten times or more. V gene TRBV6-2 or TRBV6-3 combines with J gene TRBJ1-5; 9 positions agree with TRBD1. This CDR3 has 16 amino acids. CDR1 and CDR2 from the germline V gene are MNHEY and SVGEGT. Trimming took 6 bases from V and 7 from J; bases not matched to a gene: 13. In DNA, the CDR3 is TGTGCCAGCAGCCTAACCGGGACAGGGTATGAGCAGCCCCAGCATTTT. Residues: CASSLTGTGYEQPQHF.

This clone occurred many times. CDR3 sequence: CSASPLSGGGETQYF. The DNA for the CDR3 is TGCAGTGCTAGTCCCCTCTCAGGGGGCGGGGAGACCCAGTACTTC. The genes are TRBV20-1 and TRBJ2-5; 8 positions agree with TRBD1. The CDR3 is 15 amino acids. V lost 3 bases, J lost 5 bases, and 11 bases stayed unmatched. Germline V gene sequence: CDR1 DFQATT, CDR2 SNEGSKA (reference sequence).

With respect to this clone: This sequence may be a read error, since a much larger clone differs from it by one base. The V call is TRBV18, the J call TRBJ1-4; 10 nucleotides agree with TRBD1. The V gene's germline CDR1 is KGHSH and CDR2 LQKENI. This CDR3 has 15 amino acids. In nucleotides, the CDR3 is TGTGTCAGCTCACCACCCGGGACAGGGGCCCCGAAACTGTTTTTT. As protein: CVSSPPGTGAPKLFF.

This clone has a count of ten or more. This chain uses TRBV7-9 with TRBJ2-1; perhaps TRBD2 as D (5 bases). V was cut by 2 bases and J by 2 bases, with 13 bases left in between. The CDR3 extends over 16 amino acids. Germline V gene lookup returns CDR1 SEHNR and CDR2 FQNEAQ (reference sequence). The chain's CDR3 is CASSLSGSIPYNEQFF. CDR3 DNA sequence: TGTGCCAGCAGCTTAAGTGGGAGTATCCCCTACAATGAGCAGTTCTTC. The variable domain in full, completed from reference TRBV7-9 and TRBJ2-1, reads DTGVSQNPRHKITKRGQNVTFRCDPISEHNRLYWYRQTLGQGPEFLTYFQNEAQLEKSRLLSDRFSAERPKGSFSTLEIQRTEQGDSAMYLCASSLSGSIPYNEQFFGPGTRLTVL.

This clone has ten or more counts. The chain uses TRBV4-1 and TRBJ2-1; D could derive from TRBD1 or TRBD2 (5 bases each). V gave up 0 bases and J gave up 14 bases, with 14 bases separating them. The CDR3 runs 13 residues. Germline CDR1 reads MGHRA; CDR2 reads YSYEKL. CDR3 DNA: TGCGCCAGCAGCCAAGAAATTGGGGGAGCCGAGTTCTTC. Protein product: CASSQEIGGAEFF.

This clone was observed at least ten times. The chain recombines TRBV5-1 with TRBJ2-5; 7 bases are a match to TRBD1. CDR1 is SGHRS and CDR2 is YFSETQ in the germline V gene. The CDR3 covers 13 residues. V was pared by 4 bases and J by 5 bases, with 5 bases of the junction left unmatched. CDR3 protein: CASSRTGLETQYF. CDR3 bases: TGCGCCAGCAGCCGGACAGGTCTGGAGACCCAGTACTTC.

The sample holds many counts of this clone. The CDR3 loop reads CASSEGSAINTEAFF. In DNA form, the CDR3 reads TGTGCCAGCAGTGAGGGCAGCGCAATAAACACTGAAGCTTTCTTT. The chain is built from TRBV2 and TRBJ1-1; D is ambiguous. V lost 3 bases and J 2 bases, leaving 13 bases between the germline ends. CDR1 is SNHLY, CDR2 FYNNEI, per germline. CDR3 length: 15 amino acids. The full variable domain, its missing parts supplied by reference TRBV2 and TRBJ1-1, is EPEVTQTPSHQVTQMGQEVILRCVPISNHLYFYWYRQILGQKVEFLVSFYNNEISEKSEIFDDQFSVERPDGSNFTLKIRSTKLEDSAMYFCASSEGSAINTEAFFGQGTRLTVV.

This clone occurred many times. The CDR3 DNA reads as TGTGCCACCAGCAGAGATGAGGGCTACACCTTC. The encoded protein is CATSRDEGYTF. This rearrangement joins TRBV15 to TRBJ1-2; D remains unclear. With 0 bases removed from V and 8 bases from J, the gap between germline ends came to 4 bases. The CDR3 runs to 11 residues. Germline values: CDR1 LNHNV, CDR2 YYDKDF (reference sequence).

This clone was seen a handful of times. This chain uses TRBV5-4 with TRBJ1-1; D call uncertain. Germline assignment: CDR1 SGHNT and CDR2 YYREEE (reference sequence). V lost 3 bases and J lost 3, with 9 bases in between. The CDR3 is 13 residues long. CDR3: CASSSSVDTEAFF. The CDR3 DNA reads TGTGCCAGCAGCTCGTCTGTAGACACTGAAGCTTTCTTT.

On this clone: This may be a read error, as it is one base from a much larger clone. The V call is TRBV4-2, the J call TRBJ1-2; D remains ambiguous. The CDR3 contains 11 residues. Germline values: CDR1 LGHNA, CDR2 YNFKEQ. Deletions cut 2 bases from V and 7 bases from J, with 5 bases between. This CDR3 reads CASSQKSGYTF. CDR3 nucleotide sequence: TGTGCCAGCAGCCAAAAATCTGGCTACACCTTC.

The sample holds many counts of this clone. This chain connects TRBV20-1 to TRBJ1-1, with D possibly TRBD1 on 5 matching bases. Germline V gene sequence: CDR1 DFQATT, CDR2 SNEGSKA (reference sequence). Deletions cut 3 bases from V and 3 bases from J, with 11 bases between. The CDR3 has 13 residues. The CDR3 sequence is CSASRGGDTEAFF. CDR3 nucleotides: TGCAGTGCTAGTAGGGGTGGGGACACTGAAGCTTTCTTT.

The genes are TRBV9 and TRBJ1-3; no definite D call. V was trimmed by 0 bases and J by 0 bases, leaving 10 bases between them. Germline V gene sequence: CDR1 SGDLS, CDR2 YYNGEE. CDR3 length: 16 residues. The CDR3: CASSVGLPNSGNTIYF. CDR3 DNA: TGTGCCAGCAGCGTAGGGTTGCCGAACTCTGGAAACACCATATATTTT.

This clone occurred many times. This sequence joins TRBV7-8 and TRBJ1-4; no clear D gene. Germline CDR1 is SGHVS and CDR2 is FQNEAQ. Trimming removed 3 bases at V and 0 bases at J, with 5 bases between. The CDR3 consists of 14 residues. CDR3: CASSLQSTNEKLFF. The CDR3 DNA sequence: TGTGCCAGCAGCTTGCAGTCAACTAATGAAAAACTGTTTTTT.

The sample holds a few counts of this clone. The chain links TRBV4-2 to TRBJ1-3; 8 bases agree with TRBD1. This CDR3 is 19 amino acids long. Germline CDR1 LGHNA, CDR2 YNFKEQ. V lost 0 bases, J lost 2 bases, and 12 bases stayed unmatched. The CDR3: CASSQDGTGDLLPGNTIYF. The CDR3 nucleotides are TGTGCCAGCAGCCAAGATGGGACAGGAGACCTCCTCCCTGGAAACACCATATATTTT.

For this clone: This may stem from a read error, because a much larger clone lies one nucleotide away. The chain employs TRBV29-1 and TRBJ2-7, with 7 bases matching TRBD1. The ends lost 4 bases at V and 9 bases at J; junction bases unmatched: 9. The CDR3 consists of 12 residues. Germline V gene data show CDR1 as SQVTM and CDR2 as ANQGSEA. CDR3 sequence: CSVAVRGMGQYF. The CDR3 DNA reads as TGCAGCGTTGCGGTCAGGGGGATGGGGCAGTACTTC.